The 7 T cell receptor beta chains below were found in one sample sequenced in a study of T cell changes during pregnancy in multiple sclerosis. The method was immunoSEQ multiplex PCR; TCRdb's version includes in-frame clones alone and lacks a portion of them. The sample holds tens of thousands of clones, roughly 92% seen once. The sequenced sample was CD4+ T cells from peripheral blood mononuclear cells, obtained before pregnancy. These receptors were collected from a female donor with multiple sclerosis, enrolled in a pregnancy study.

J is TRBJ1-3 and V is TRBV5-1; tentative D call: TRBD1 (6 bases). The CDR3 is 18 amino acids. Germline assignment: CDR1 SGHRS and CDR2 YFSETQ. The V end was cut by 0 bases, the J end by 3 bases, with 19 bases between. This CDR3 reads CASSLAHWGPGDGNTIYF. In DNA, the CDR3 is TGCGCCAGCAGCTTGGCCCACTGGGGGCCTGGGGATGGAAACACCATATATTTT.

CDR3 bases: TGCAGCGTCCAGAAAAGGGGGGGTGGTGATGAAAAACTGTTTTTT. Encoded protein: CSVQKRGGGDEKLFF. The V gene is TRBV29-1, the J gene TRBJ1-4; possible D gene TRBD1, 6 bases. There are 15 residues in the CDR3. CDR1 and CDR2 from the germline V gene are SQVTM and ANQGSEA. The V and J ends lost 6 bases and 6 bases respectively, with 20 bases between them.

V gene TRBV18 combines with J gene TRBJ2-3; D call uncertain. V shed 0 bases and J shed 1 base, with 8 bases lying between them. CDR1 is KGHSH and CDR2 is LQKENI in the germline V gene. The CDR3 spans 15 residues. The CDR3 protein is CASSPPSVGTDTQYF. CDR3 DNA: TGTGCCAGCTCACCACCGAGCGTGGGCACAGATACGCAGTATTTT.

This chain links TRBV19 with TRBJ2-2, with D maybe TRBD1 (6 bases). The CDR3 covers 14 residues. Germline CDR1 LNHDA, CDR2 SQIVND (reference sequence). V was clipped by 6 bases and J by 3 bases, with 11 bases between them. The CDR3 loop is CASRLQGDTGELFF. The DNA for the CDR3 is TGTGCCAGTAGGCTACAGGGTGACACCGGGGAGCTGTTTTTT.

This clone showed up just once. As DNA, the CDR3 is TGTGCCAGCAGCCCACAGGCGGCCCTCCAAGAGACCCAGTACTTC. This sequence encodes CASSPQAALQETQYF. The chain uses TRBV5-4 and TRBJ2-5, with D maybe TRBD1 (5 bases). V was cut by 4 bases and J by 1 base, with 14 bases left in between. In germline, CDR1 is SGHNT, CDR2 YYREEE (reference sequence). There are 15 residues in the CDR3.

The chain is built from TRBV28 and TRBJ1-2; possible D gene TRBD1, 6 bases. Germline V lookup: CDR1 MDHEN, CDR2 SYDVKM. V gave up 10 bases and J gave up 2 bases, with 11 bases separating them. The CDR3 contains 12 residues. In DNA, the CDR3 is TGTGCCATTAACAGGGAAAACTATGGCTACACCTTC. Amino acid sequence: CAINRENYGYTF.

The chain uses TRBV19 and TRBJ1-5; D ambiguous. Per germline, CDR1 LNHDA and CDR2 SQIVND (reference sequence). Trimming took 5 bases from V and 1 from J, leaving 12 bases between them. There are 15 residues in the CDR3. CDR3 coding DNA: TGTGCCAGTAGTTTACAGCGGACCAGCAATCAGCCCCAGCATTTT. Protein sequence: CASSLQRTSNQPQHF.